The 30 T cell receptor beta chains below all came from one sample that was sequenced in a study of technical replicates of blood from four donors. Only in-frame clones appear in the TCRdb table, and some are missing; sequencing was by immunoSEQ multiplex PCR. The sample shows around 81,000 clones, 95% of them seen only once. Input material: T cells isolated from PBMCs. The receptors here all came from a human donor in good health.

The V and J genes are TRBV7-6 and TRBJ2-7; 11 bases line up with TRBD2. J gave up 2 bases and V 5 bases, and 8 bases lay outside the gene matches. This CDR3 spans 16 amino acids. Germline CDR1 is SGHVS and CDR2 is FNYEAQ. Here the CDR3 reads CASSPDSGRGAYEQYF. Here the CDR3 DNA reads TGTGCCAGCAGCCCCGATAGCGGGAGGGGGGCCTACGAGCAGTACTTC.

The rearrangement uses TRBV9 and TRBJ1-1; D might be TRBD1 (5 bases). Germline values: CDR1 SGDLS, CDR2 YYNGEE. The CDR3 consists of 15 residues. V gave up 4 bases and J gave up 5 bases, with 18 bases separating them. The CDR3 nucleotides read TGTGCCAGCAGCCCCTGGACAAAACAGGCGACTGAAGCTTTCTTT. Translating gives CASSPWTKQATEAFF. Complete variable domain (other parts from reference TRBV9 and TRBJ1-1): DSGVTQTPKHLITATGQRVTLRCSPRSGDLSVYWYQQSLDQGLQFLIQYYNGEERAKGNILERFSAQQFPDLHSELNLSSLELGDSALYFCASSPWTKQATEAFFGQGTRLTVV.

The CDR3 region is CASSRLGGGRTEAFF. CDR3 DNA sequence: TGCGCCAGCAGCCGCTTAGGGGGCGGAAGGACTGAAGCTTTCTTT. This rearrangement joins TRBV5-1 to TRBJ1-1; 7 nucleotides line up with TRBD1. With V trimmed by 4 bases and J by 5 bases, 11 bases remained unmatched. The CDR3 has 15 amino acids. In germline, CDR1 is SGHRS, CDR2 YFSETQ. The entire variable domain, with the rest obtained from reference TRBV5-1 and TRBJ1-1, is as follows: KAGVTQTPRYLIKTRGQQVTLSCSPISGHRSVSWYQQTPGQGLQFLFEYFSETQRNKGNFPGRFSGRQFSNSRSEMNVSTLELGDSALYLCASSRLGGGRTEAFFGQGTRLTVV.

The chain recombines TRBV6-1 with TRBJ2-7; the match to TRBD2 covers 10 bases. Germline trimming cut 3 bases from V and 4 bases from J; bases unmatched to any gene: 3. In germline, CDR1 is MNHNS, CDR2 SASEGT. CDR3 length: 14 residues. CDR3 nucleotides: TGTGCCAGCAGTGAGGGTAGCGGGAGGTACGAGCAGTACTTC. Residues: CASSEGSGRYEQYF.

The V call is TRBV7-9, the J call TRBJ1-2, with D tentatively TRBD1 (5 bases). The CDR3 sequence is 16 residues long. CDR1 SEHNR and CDR2 FQNEAQ come from the germline V gene (reference sequence). V lost 8 bases to trimming and J lost 2 bases, with 21 bases between them. The CDR3 here is CASLSTGQGVNYGYTF. Here the CDR3 DNA reads TGTGCCAGCCTCTCAACCGGGCAGGGTGTAAACTATGGCTACACCTTC.

This clone has only a few counts. The genes are TRBV11-2 and TRBJ2-3; no reliable D call. Germline V lookup: CDR1 SGHAT, CDR2 FQNNGV. The V end was cut by 3 bases, the J end by 0 bases, with 19 bases between. The CDR3 consists of 18 residues. The CDR3 protein is CASSFSASSLSSTDTQYF. The DNA for the CDR3 is TGTGCCAGCAGCTTCTCCGCCTCCTCACTTTCTAGCACAGATACGCAGTATTTT.

This chain joins TRBV19 and TRBJ1-2; D perhaps matches TRBD1 (5 bases). CDR3 size: 15 residues. Trimming left V 7 bases short and J 0 bases short, with 15 bases between. CDR1 and CDR2 (germline): LNHDA, SQIVND (reference sequence). In nucleotides, the CDR3 is TGTGCCAGTACCATCAACGGGGGAGCTAACTATGGCTACACCTTC. Translating it yields CASTINGGANYGYTF.

The chain couples TRBV20-1 to TRBJ2-7; 7 bases map to TRBD1. Germline V gives CDR1 DFQATT, CDR2 SNEGSKA (reference sequence). This CDR3 comprises 11 residues. Trimming removed 6 bases from V and 6 bases from J; junction bases left unmatched: 5. CDR3 in amino acids: CSAGDRVEQYF. CDR3 nucleotides: TGCAGTGCCGGGGACAGAGTCGAGCAGTACTTC.

The chain employs TRBV15 and TRBJ1-1, with no clear D. V dropped 2 bases and J dropped 2 bases, with 3 bases sitting between them. The germline V gene has CDR1 LNHNV and CDR2 YYDKDF (reference sequence). CDR3 size: 12 residues. The DNA of the CDR3 is TGTGCCACCAGCAGAATAAACACTGAAGCTTTCTTT. It is translated as CATSRINTEAFF.

This chain links TRBV6-5 with TRBJ2-1, with 9 bases matching TRBD1. With V trimmed by 6 bases and J by 7 bases, 4 bases remained unmatched. There are 13 residues in the CDR3. From germline, CDR1 is MNHEY and CDR2 SVGAGI. This chain's CDR3 is CASSLDRGNEQFF. The CDR3 DNA follows: TGTGCCAGCAGCCTGGACAGGGGAAATGAGCAGTTCTTC.

The chain uses TRBV19 and TRBJ1-1; 10 positions agree with TRBD1. The trim removed 7 bases at V and 5 bases at J, leaving 7 bases unmatched. This CDR3 spans 14 amino acids. Germline CDR1 is LNHDA and CDR2 is SQIVND (reference sequence). The chain's CDR3 is CASTPDRGWTEAFF. CDR3 nucleotides: TGTGCCAGTACCCCGGACAGGGGGTGGACTGAAGCTTTCTTT. Supplemented by reference TRBV19 and TRBJ1-1, the full variable domain reads DGGITQSPKYLFRKEGQNVTLSCEQNLNHDAMYWYRQDPGQGLRLIYYSQIVNDFQKGDIAEGYSVSREKKESFPLTVTSAQKNPTAFYLCASTPDRGWTEAFFGQGTRLTVV.

The chain links TRBV5-1 to TRBJ1-2; possible D gene TRBD1, 6 bases. The CDR3 has 12 amino acids. V lost 1 base and J lost 6, with 7 bases in between. The germline V gene encodes CDR1 SGHRS and CDR2 YFSETQ. CDR3 protein: CASSLTGHGYTF. The CDR3 nucleotides are TGCGCCAGCAGCTTGACAGGGCATGGCTACACCTTC.

The CDR3 is CATSRDSNYEQYF. The CDR3 coding sequence is TGTGCCACTTCTCGGGACAGCAACTACGAGCAGTACTTC. The V and J genes are TRBV28 and TRBJ2-7; TRBD1 matches 7 bases. Trimming took 10 bases from V and 3 from J; bases not matched to a gene: 9. Germline V gene sequence: CDR1 MDHEN, CDR2 SYDVKM. This CDR3 is 13 amino acids long.

This clone showed up just once. The chain couples TRBV9 to TRBJ2-1, with 9 bases lining up with TRBD2. CDR3 size: 19 residues. Germline values: CDR1 SGDLS, CDR2 YYNGEE. Trimming at V came to 0 bases and at J to 4 bases, leaving 14 bases not matched to a gene. This CDR3 is CASSVDPLPAGGRYNEQFF. As DNA, the CDR3 is TGTGCCAGCAGCGTAGATCCCCTCCCAGCGGGAGGCCGATACAATGAGCAGTTCTTC.

This chain connects TRBV5-4 to TRBJ1-5; D call uncertain. V lost 2 bases, J lost 5 bases, and 8 bases lay in between. CDR1 is SGHNT, CDR2 YYREEE, per germline (reference sequence). This CDR3 spans 13 amino acids. CDR3 protein: CASSFGGDQPQHF. CDR3 DNA: TGTGCCAGCAGCTTCGGAGGAGATCAGCCCCAGCATTTT. The full variable domain, rest sourced from reference TRBV5-4 and TRBJ1-5, is ETGVTQSPTHLIKTRGQQVTLRCSSQSGHNTVSWYQQALGQGPQFIFQYYREEENGRGNFPPRFSGLQFPNYSSELNVNALELDDSALYLCASSFGGDQPQHFGDGTRLSIL.

The chain employs TRBV5-1 and TRBJ1-5; D uncertain. The V end lost 6 bases, the J end lost 6 bases, and 13 bases lay between the germline ends. Per the germline V gene, CDR1 is SGHRS and CDR2 is YFSETQ. CDR3 length equals 13 residues. The DNA of the CDR3 is TGCGCCAGCATGAGGTCCATAAGTCAGCCCCAGCATTTT. This translates into CASMRSISQPQHF.

The chain is built from TRBV18 and TRBJ2-7; TRBD1 agrees at 9 bases. Per the germline V gene, CDR1 is KGHSH and CDR2 is LQKENI. The J segment lost 6 bases and the V segment lost 3 bases, leaving 6 bases of the junction unmatched. This CDR3 has 14 amino acids. The chain's CDR3 is CASSPTGGSSEQYF. The CDR3 bases are TGTGCCAGCTCACCGACAGGGGGAAGCTCCGAGCAGTACTTC.

V and J are TRBV6-5 and TRBJ1-2; maybe TRBD1 (5 bases). CDR3 length: 13 amino acids. The germline V gene encodes CDR1 MNHEY and CDR2 SVGAGI. V was clipped by 6 bases and J by 9 bases, with 17 bases between them. CDR3 loop: CASRRDGLTRYTF. The CDR3 bases are TGTGCCAGCAGGCGGGACGGGTTGACACGCTACACCTTC.

This sequence joins TRBV27 and TRBJ1-5; no definite D call. The germline V and J ends were trimmed by 5 bases and 0 bases, with 11 bases remaining between them. The germline CDR1 and CDR2 sequences are MNHEY and SMNVEV (reference sequence). CDR3 length: 15 residues. CDR3 in amino acids: CASSPRVSSNQPQHF. The CDR3, as DNA: TGTGCCAGCAGTCCGAGGGTCTCTAGCAATCAGCCCCAGCATTTT.

This rearrangement joins TRBV7-2 to TRBJ2-1; tentatively, D is TRBD2 (5 bases). Trimming removed 3 bases at V and 0 bases at J, with 12 bases between. CDR3 length equals 16 residues. Germline CDR1 SGHTA, CDR2 FQGNSA. CDR3 sequence (DNA): TGTGCCAGCAGCTTCGCGGTTGGGAGCTCCTACAATGAGCAGTTCTTC. Protein: CASSFAVGSSYNEQFF.

The chain employs TRBV7-8 and TRBJ2-1, with D uncertain. V lost 2 bases to trimming and J lost 6 bases, with 8 bases between them. Germline assignment: CDR1 SGHVS and CDR2 FQNEAQ. This CDR3 spans 13 amino acids. CDR3 sequence reads: CASSLIHPNEQFF. The DNA of the CDR3 is TGTGCCAGCAGCTTAATCCATCCCAATGAGCAGTTCTTC.

The rearrangement links TRBV29-1 to TRBJ1-3; D unclear. This CDR3 has 12 amino acids. CDR1 and CDR2 (germline): SQVTM, ANQGSEA. Trimming removed 6 bases at V and 2 bases at J, with 8 bases between. In DNA, the CDR3 is TGCAGCGTCCTCGTTCCTGGAAACACCATATATTTT. It encodes CSVLVPGNTIYF.

The V gene is TRBV2, the J gene TRBJ2-2; D unresolved. The V end lost 7 bases, the J end lost 4 bases, and 13 bases lay between the germline ends. Per germline, CDR1 SNHLY and CDR2 FYNNEI. The CDR3 is 14 residues long. The CDR3 DNA follows: TGTGCCAGCACTCCGGGTCTGTTCACCGGGGAGCTGTTTTTT. It yields the protein CASTPGLFTGELFF.

The rearrangement uses TRBV6-1 and TRBJ2-3; possible D gene TRBD2, 7 bases. The CDR3 is made up of 15 amino acids. Germline CDR1 is MNHNS and CDR2 is SASEGT. Trimming pared 8 bases from V and 2 bases from J, leaving 17 bases between. The CDR3 nucleotides are TGTGCCAGCGGGGGGGGCCACGTCCCCACAGATACGCAGTATTTT. Translating it yields CASGGGHVPTDTQYF.

V usage is TRBV7-2 and J usage is TRBJ1-2; D is perhaps TRBD1 (6 bases). V gave up 1 base and J gave up 0 bases, with 9 bases separating them. This CDR3 is built from 15 residues. The germline V gene has CDR1 SGHTA and CDR2 FQGNSA. The CDR3 is CASSLVQGSNYGYTF. CDR3 nucleotide sequence: TGTGCCAGCAGCTTAGTTCAGGGGTCTAACTATGGCTACACCTTC.

The rearrangement joins TRBV29-1 to TRBJ2-6; 7 bases map to TRBD1. V dropped 6 bases and J dropped 0; count of bases not matched to a gene: 8. Germline assignment: CDR1 SQVTM and CDR2 ANQGSEA. This CDR3 is built from 16 residues. DNA for the CDR3: TGCAGCGTAAACAGGGGTGTAGACTCTGGGGCCAACGTCCTGACTTTC. Its protein is CSVNRGVDSGANVLTF.

The chain links TRBV27 to TRBJ1-2, with 8 bases identical to TRBD1. Per the germline V gene, CDR1 is MNHEY and CDR2 is SMNVEV (reference sequence). The CDR3 sequence is 13 residues long. The junction had 6 bases not matched to a gene; V was cut back by 6 bases and J by 6 bases. CDR3 region: CASRPGGMNGYTF. The CDR3 DNA reads as TGTGCCAGCAGGCCAGGGGGCATGAATGGCTACACCTTC.

The chain carries TRBV19 and TRBJ1-1; D perhaps matches TRBD1 (6 bases). V was cut by 7 bases and J by 7 bases, with 16 bases left in between. The CDR3 runs 13 residues. Germline V gene lookup returns CDR1 LNHDA and CDR2 SQIVND (reference sequence). The CDR3 loop reads CASTITGQLEAFF. The CDR3 region has the DNA TGTGCCAGTACCATAACAGGACAGCTTGAAGCTTTCTTT. The whole variable domain, filled in from reference TRBV19 and TRBJ1-1, reads DGGITQSPKYLFRKEGQNVTLSCEQNLNHDAMYWYRQDPGQGLRLIYYSQIVNDFQKGDIAEGYSVSREKKESFPLTVTSAQKNPTAFYLCASTITGQLEAFFGQGTRLTVV.

The chain employs TRBV7-9 and TRBJ1-4, with 7 bases that match TRBD1. The germline V gene encodes CDR1 SEHNR and CDR2 FQNEAQ (reference sequence). The CDR3 loop spans 16 amino acids. V lost 10 bases, J lost 0 bases, and 11 bases stayed unmatched. In nucleotides, the CDR3 is TGTGCCACCGGGACAGTAGGACGCCCAACTAATGAAAAACTGTTTTTT. Translation gives CATGTVGRPTNEKLFF.

The rearrangement links TRBV6-1 to TRBJ1-5; no clear D. The CDR3 loop spans 14 amino acids. The germline V gene encodes CDR1 MNHNS and CDR2 SASEGT. Trimming left V 5 bases short and J 2 bases short, with 10 bases between. The CDR3 DNA sequence: TGTGCCAGCAGTCCGGGGTTAGGCAATCAGCCCCAGCATTTT. It is translated as CASSPGLGNQPQHF.